The 7 T cell receptor beta chains below all came from one sample that was sequenced in a study of cytomegalovirus exposure and HLA in healthy donors. Amplification used 60 Vbeta primers and 13 Jbeta primers. The method was immunoSEQ multiplex PCR; TCRdb's version includes in-frame clones alone and lacks a portion of them. The repertoire holds about 65,000 clones, with 62% as singletons. The sequencing input was PBMCs. These receptors were collected from a man under 40 in good health and CMV-seronegative.

The chain carries TRBV6-4 and TRBJ2-3; D possibly corresponds to TRBD2 (5 bases). Trimming stripped 2 bases from V and 3 bases from J, with 9 bases between. The CDR3 has 14 residues. Germline V gene data show CDR1 as MRHNA and CDR2 as SNTAGT. The CDR3 reads CASSDGRETDTQYF. In DNA, the CDR3 is TGTGCCAGCAGTGACGGTAGGGAGACAGATACGCAGTATTTT.

The J gene is TRBJ2-2, the V gene TRBV7-2, with D uncertain. Germline CDR1 SGHTA, CDR2 FQGNSA. V was shortened by 2 bases and J by 6 bases, with 4 bases between the two germline ends. The CDR3 sequence is 12 residues long. The CDR3 DNA follows: TGTGCCAGCAGCTTACGGGCCGGGGAGCTGTTTTTT. This encodes CASSLRAGELFF.

This clone has more than one count but fewer than ten. The rearrangement uses TRBV27 and TRBJ2-7, with 8 positions matching TRBD1. Germline loops: CDR1 MNHEY, CDR2 SMNVEV (reference sequence). Trimming cost V 7 bases and J 5 bases; bases outside gene matches: 13. The CDR3 extends over 15 amino acids. This CDR3 is CASKERDRPADEQYF. As DNA, the CDR3 is TGTGCCAGCAAAGAGAGGGACAGGCCGGCTGACGAGCAGTACTTC.

For the CDR3, the DNA is TGTGCCAGCAGCCAAGTGAGCGGGGTGTACCAAGAGACCCAGTACTTC. This gives the protein CASSQVSGVYQETQYF. This rearrangement joins TRBV14 to TRBJ2-5, with 7 bases that match TRBD2. The CDR3 is 16 amino acids. V was clipped by 1 base and J by 0 bases; unmatched bases: 5. Germline V CDR1 and CDR2: SGHDN, FVKESK.

This clone was detected a few times. This chain uses TRBV7-9 with TRBJ2-7; 8 bases fit TRBD1. Germline trimming cut 2 bases from V and 7 bases from J; bases unmatched to any gene: 7. The germline CDR1 and CDR2 sequences are SEHNR and FQNEAQ (reference sequence). The CDR3 has 14 residues. The CDR3 coding sequence is TGTGCCAGCAGCTTATTTGCGACAGGGGATGAGCAGTACTTC. Protein sequence: CASSLFATGDEQYF.

The rearrangement uses TRBV6-1 and TRBJ1-5, with D unclear. The CDR3 is 13 amino acids. V was clipped by 7 bases and J by 0 bases, with 7 bases between them. Germline V gene sequence: CDR1 MNHNS, CDR2 SASEGT. CDR3 in DNA: TGTGCCAGCACTACGGTTAGCAATCAGCCCCAGCATTTT. Protein product: CASTTVSNQPQHF.

This chain links TRBV14 with TRBJ1-2; no clear D gene. Germline CDR1 and CDR2: SGHDN and FVKESK. The V and J ends lost 1 base and 3 bases respectively, with 9 bases between them. This CDR3 is built from 14 residues. The CDR3 reads CASSQGLVDYGYTF. In nucleotides, the CDR3 is TGTGCCAGCAGCCAAGGACTCGTCGACTATGGCTACACCTTC.